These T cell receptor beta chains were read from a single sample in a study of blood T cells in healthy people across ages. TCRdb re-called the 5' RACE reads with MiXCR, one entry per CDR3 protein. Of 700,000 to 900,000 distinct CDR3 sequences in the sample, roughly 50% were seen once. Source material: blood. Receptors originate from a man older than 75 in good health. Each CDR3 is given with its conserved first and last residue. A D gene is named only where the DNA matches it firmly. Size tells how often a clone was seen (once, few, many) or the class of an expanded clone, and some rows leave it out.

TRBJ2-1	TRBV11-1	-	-	TGTGCCAGCAGCTTAGGGGTCGGGAGTACTATTATCAATGAGCAGTTCTTC	CASSLGVGSTIINEQFF
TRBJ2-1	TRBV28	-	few	TGTGCCAGCAGTTTCCGGCGGCCCTCCTACAATGAGCAGTTCTTC	CASSFRRPSYNEQFF
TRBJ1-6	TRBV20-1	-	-	TGCAGTGCGCCGGACCGGGGGAGCTCCTATAATTCACCCCTCCACTTT	CSAPDRGSSYNSPLHF
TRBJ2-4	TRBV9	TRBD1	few	TGTGCCAGCAGCACAGACGGGACAGGGACGAGGGGAAACATTCAGTACTTC	CASSTDGTGTRGNIQYF
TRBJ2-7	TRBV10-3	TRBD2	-	TGTGCCATCAGTGAAATAGCGGGAGGGGACTCCTACAATGAGCAGTACTTC	CAISEIAGGDSYNEQYF
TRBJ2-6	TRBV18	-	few	TGTGCCAGCTCACCCCTAGCGAACTCTGGGGCCAACGTCCTGACTTTC	CASSPLANSGANVLTF
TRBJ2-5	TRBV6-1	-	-	TGTGCCAGCAGTGAGAGGGACGAGAAGGGGAATGAGCAGTACTTC	CASSERDEKGNEQYF
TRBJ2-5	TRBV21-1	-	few	TGTGCCAGCAGCAAAGAGTACAGGGAGGAGACCCAGTACTTC	CASSKEYREETQYF
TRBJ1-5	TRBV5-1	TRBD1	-	TGCGCCAGCAGGCCCGACCCTCGACAGGGGAGTCAGCCCCAGCATTTT	CASRPDPRQGSQPQHF
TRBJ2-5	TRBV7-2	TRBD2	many	TGTGCCAGCAGCTTGCTAGCGGGAGTTCCAGAGACCCAGTACTTC	CASSLLAGVPETQYF
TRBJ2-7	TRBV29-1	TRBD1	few	TGCAGCGTGAAAAGACAGGGGGCGGTCCACGAGCAGTACTTC	CSVKRQGAVHEQYF
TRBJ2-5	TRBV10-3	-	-	TGTGCCATCAGCGGGGTCCAAGAGACCCAGTACTTC	CAISGVQETQYF
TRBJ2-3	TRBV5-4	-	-	TGTGCCAGCAGCTTGAATCCAGCTGGGGGCACAGATACGCAGTATTTT	CASSLNPAGGTDTQYF
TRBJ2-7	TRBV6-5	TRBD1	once	TGTGCCAGCAGTTACTCACGGACAGGGTTCGGCGAGCAGTACTTC	CASSYSRTGFGEQYF
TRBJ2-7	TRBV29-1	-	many	TGCAGCGCTGGAAAGGGCCCAGGCTCCTACGAGCAGTACTTC	CSAGKGPGSYEQYF
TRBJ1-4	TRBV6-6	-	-	TGTGCCAGCAGCTCTCCCGGGGGTACCCGAAAACTGTTTTTT	CASSSPGGTRKLFF
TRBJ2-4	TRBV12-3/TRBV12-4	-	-	TGTGCCCGTTCCCCGGGGATTATTCTAGCCAAAAACATTCAGTACTTC	CARSPGIILAKNIQYF